The 32 T cell receptor beta chains reported below all come from one sample, sequenced in a study of blood T cells in healthy people across ages. The use of a sample-barcoded 5' primer and a J-beta primer mix characterized a second PCR of 7 to 11 cycles. A single record per CDR3 protein comes from TCRdb applying MiXCR to the 5' RACE reads. The data show 700,000 or so distinct CDR3 sequences, over 20% seen once. Sequencing was carried out using blood. Receptors were obtained from a man aged 65 to 79 in good health.

This clonotype was observed a few times. The chain combines TRBV20-1 with TRBJ2-5; D call uncertain. The CDR3 has 14 residues. V lost 3 bases, J lost 1 base, and 12 bases lay in between. The V gene's germline CDR1 is DFQATT and CDR2 SNEGSKA (reference sequence). The CDR3 region is CSASNTGPQETQYF. The CDR3 nucleotides read TGCAGTGCTAGCAACACGGGTCCCCAAGAGACCCAGTACTTC.

This clonotype was counted between two and nine times. The chain links TRBV6-6 to TRBJ1-4, with 10 bases matching TRBD1. Germline V lookup: CDR1 MNHNY, CDR2 SVGAGI (reference sequence). V was clipped by 7 bases and J by 7 bases; unmatched bases: 15. The CDR3 sequence is 17 residues long. CDR3 sequence: CASNPGQGRGGGEKLFF. The CDR3, as DNA: TGTGCCAGCAATCCGGGACAGGGGAGAGGAGGTGGTGAAAAACTGTTTTTT.

CDR3 bases: TGTGCCAGCAGGAAAGAGGGACTCTTTGGGGAGACCCAGTACTTC. Its protein is CASRKEGLFGETQYF. The rearrangement uses TRBV6-1 and TRBJ2-5, with a tentative D call TRBD2 (6 bases). Germline V gene data show CDR1 as MNHNS and CDR2 as SASEGT. The CDR3 is 15 residues long. The germline V and J ends were trimmed by 6 bases and 5 bases, with 19 bases remaining between them.

The chain employs TRBV7-8 and TRBJ2-5, with D possibly being TRBD1 (5 bases). The end of the DNA aligns better with TRBJ2-7, so the J call may be wrong. This CDR3 spans 11 amino acids. Germline CDR1 and CDR2: SGHVS and FQNEAQ. CDR3 bases: TGTGCCAGCAGAGGGGCCTACGAGCAGTACGTC. Its protein is CASRGAYEQYV.

The rearrangement uses TRBV18 and TRBJ2-2; no clear D. CDR1 is KGHSH, CDR2 LQKENI, per germline. The CDR3 runs 15 residues. Trimming pared 1 base from V and 0 bases from J, leaving 6 bases between. CDR3 in amino acids: CASSPLTANTGELFF. In nucleotides, the CDR3 is TGTGCCAGCTCACCACTGACGGCGAACACCGGGGAGCTGTTTTTT.

The chain is built from TRBV2 and TRBJ2-5, with 10 positions matching TRBD1. The DNA end favors TRBJ2-7, so the J call may be wrong. This CDR3 is 14 amino acids long. In germline, CDR1 is SNHLY, CDR2 FYNNEI. The CDR3 region has the DNA TGTGCCAGCAGTGAACGGACAGGGGGCTACGAGCAGTACTTC. It yields the protein CASSERTGGYEQYF.

This clonotype came up a few times. The chain joins TRBV7-2 to TRBJ2-7; D is unclear. The CDR3 is 12 amino acids. V lost 7 bases to trimming and J lost 0 bases, with 7 bases between them. Germline V gene data show CDR1 as SGHTA and CDR2 as FQGNSA. CDR3 DNA sequence: TGTGCCAGCACCCGTCCCTCCTACGAGCAGTACTTC. Translating gives CASTRPSYEQYF.

This clonotype has only a few counts. The gene calls are TRBV12-3 or TRBV12-4 and TRBJ1-1; no clear D gene. This CDR3 region has 13 residues. Trimming took off 5 bases at V and 2 bases at J, with 9 bases between the two ends. CDR3 sequence: CASSVWENTEAFF. The CDR3 nucleotides are TGTGCCAGCAGTGTTTGGGAAAACACTGAAGCTTTCTTT.

This chain connects TRBV3-1 to TRBJ2-7; no clear D. The germline V gene has CDR1 LGHDT and CDR2 YNNKEL (reference sequence). The CDR3 loop spans 11 amino acids. The germline V and J ends were trimmed by 0 bases and 11 bases, with 8 bases remaining between them. CDR3 residues: CASSQEGPEYF. CDR3 nucleotides: TGTGCCAGCAGCCAAGAAGGGCCCGAGTACTTC.

The chain joins TRBV7-2 to TRBJ2-2; TRBD2 is a possible D gene (7 bases). This CDR3 spans 14 amino acids. CDR1 and CDR2 (germline): SGHTA, FQGNSA. The V gene lost 5 bases and the J gene lost 4 bases, with 11 bases spanning the gap. CDR3: CASSKGGVTGELFF. The CDR3 DNA reads as TGTGCCAGCAGCAAAGGGGGGGTCACCGGGGAGCTGTTTTTT.

The chain recombines TRBV7-2 with TRBJ2-5; TRBD1 matches at 7 bases. The CDR3 consists of 13 residues. Per germline, CDR1 SGHTA and CDR2 FQGNSA. The V gene end was trimmed by 2 bases and the J gene end by 6 bases; junction bases not matched to a gene: 3. For the CDR3, the DNA is TGTGCCAGCAGCTTATCAGGGGGTAAGACCCAGTACTTC. This codes for CASSLSGGKTQYF.

The rearrangement links TRBV12-3 or TRBV12-4 to TRBJ2-1; the D gene could be TRBD1 or TRBD2 (5 bases each). V shed 0 bases and J shed 3 bases, with 9 bases lying between them. CDR3 length: 15 amino acids. The CDR3 DNA follows: TGTGCCAGCAGTTTAGCCCGGGACGGCTACAATGAGCAGTTCTTC. This sequence encodes CASSLARDGYNEQFF.

This clonotype was counted only a few times. The chain combines TRBV16 with TRBJ2-7, with D perhaps matching TRBD1 or TRBD2 (5 bases each). Trimming stripped 10 bases from V and 3 bases from J, with 19 bases between. The germline CDR1 and CDR2 sequences are KGHSY and FQNENV. The CDR3 is made up of 14 amino acids. The CDR3 DNA follows: TGTGCCACCCAGAATGGGGCAGGAGGCTACGAGCAGTACTTC. As protein: CATQNGAGGYEQYF.

The J gene is TRBJ2-3, the V gene TRBV28, with 8 bases that match TRBD2. Trimming removed 3 bases from V and 4 bases from J; junction bases left unmatched: 3. This CDR3 region has 14 residues. Germline V gene data show CDR1 as MDHEN and CDR2 as SYDVKM. The CDR3 nucleotides are TGTGCCAGCAGTTTTAACGGGGGGGCAGATACGCAGTATTTT. Its protein is CASSFNGGADTQYF.

The chain carries TRBV27 and TRBJ1-3; 7 nucleotides match TRBD1. The V gene end was trimmed by 5 bases and the J gene end by 4 bases; junction bases not matched to a gene: 5. The CDR3 is 14 amino acids. Germline CDR1 reads MNHEY; CDR2 reads SMNVEV (reference sequence). The CDR3 DNA reads as TGTGCCAGCAGTAAGACAGGGTACGGAAACACCATATATTTT. Protein: CASSKTGYGNTIYF.

The CDR3 protein is CASSSEGVGGQPQHF. CDR3 bases: TGTGCCAGTTCCTCGGAGGGGGTGGGTGGTCAGCCCCAGCATTTT. The rearrangement joins TRBV19 to TRBJ1-5; D is possibly TRBD1 (6 bases). Trimming shortened V by 8 bases and J by 6 bases, and 20 bases separated the two germline ends. The germline gives CDR1 LNHDA, CDR2 SQIVND (reference sequence). The CDR3 loop spans 15 amino acids.

V is TRBV29-1 and J is TRBJ1-1, with D tentatively TRBD1 (6 bases). The germline CDR1 and CDR2 sequences are SQVTM and ANQGSEA. Trimming took off 3 bases at V and 0 bases at J, with 20 bases between the two ends. The CDR3 covers 17 residues. Here the CDR3 DNA reads TGCAGCGTTGACCGTGAGACAGGCAGGGGCTTGAACACTGAAGCTTTCTTT. This gives the protein CSVDRETGRGLNTEAFF.

The chain carries TRBV3-1 and TRBJ2-7; 7 bases fit TRBD1. The CDR3 consists of 13 residues. Germline CDR1 LGHDT, CDR2 YNNKEL (reference sequence). The V gene end was trimmed by 1 base and the J gene end by 5 bases; junction bases not matched to a gene: 2. CDR3 bases: TGTGCCAGCAGCCAAGGACAGGGCAACGAGCAGTACGTC. Residues: CASSQGQGNEQYV.

The sample holds a few counts of this clonotype. The chain is built from TRBV29-1 and TRBJ2-2; possibly TRBD2 for D (6 bases). CDR1 and CDR2 from the germline V gene are SQVTM and ANQGSEA. With 5 bases removed from V and 0 bases from J, the gap between germline ends came to 10 bases. The CDR3 is made up of 14 amino acids. The DNA of the CDR3 is TGCAGCGTTATCGGGAGAACGAACACCGGGGAGCTGTTTTTT. It encodes CSVIGRTNTGELFF.

This clonotype has more than one count but fewer than ten. The chain uses TRBV19 and TRBJ2-1; D remains ambiguous. Near its end, the DNA agrees better with TRBJ2-5, so the J call may be wrong. CDR1 and CDR2 from the germline V gene are LNHDA and SQIVND (reference sequence). The CDR3 loop spans 12 amino acids. The DNA for the CDR3 is TGTGCCAGTACTCTGGGCGTCGAGACCCAGTACTTC. Protein: CASTLGVETQYF.

The chain recombines TRBV6-2 or TRBV6-3 with TRBJ1-4; possibly TRBD1 for D (5 bases). Trimming removed 2 bases at V and 5 bases at J, with 12 bases between. This CDR3 comprises 15 residues. CDR1 MNHEY and CDR2 SVGEGT come from the germline V gene. As DNA, the CDR3 is TGTGCCAGCAGTTACCGACGGCAGGGAAATGAAAAACTGTTTTTT. Translated: CASSYRRQGNEKLFF.

This clonotype was observed once. The chain combines TRBV5-1 with TRBJ2-5, with TRBD1 identical over 9 bases. The J call may be in error: the DNA end matches TRBJ2-1 better. The germline V gene has CDR1 SGHRS and CDR2 YFSETQ. The CDR3 is 15 amino acids. The CDR3 sequence is CASTFGQGQSNEQFF. The CDR3 DNA reads as TGCGCCAGCACCTTTGGACAGGGGCAATCCAATGAGCAGTTCTTC.

The chain employs TRBV6-6 and TRBJ2-3; 7 bases align to TRBD2. Germline loops: CDR1 MNHNY, CDR2 SVGAGI (reference sequence). This CDR3 comprises 16 residues. The V and J ends lost 0 bases and 4 bases, in that order; junction bases with no gene match: 7. The CDR3 here is CASSYSLAGFPDTQYF. CDR3 nucleotides: TGTGCCAGCAGTTACTCGTTAGCGGGCTTCCCAGATACGCAGTATTTT.

As for this clonotype: The junction shows a germline mismatch at one end, possibly a read error. This sequence joins TRBV12-3 or TRBV12-4 and TRBJ2-3, with D tentatively TRBD1 (6 bases). The CDR3 length is 14 residues. Written as DNA, the CDR3 is TGTGCCAGCAGGTTGACAGGAAGCGCAGATACGCAGTATTTC. Translated, it gives CASRLTGSADTQYF.

The chain joins TRBV12-3 or TRBV12-4 to TRBJ1-2; 7 bases match TRBD1. The CDR3 contains 15 residues. With V trimmed by 3 bases and J by 7 bases, 11 bases remained unmatched. CDR3 loop: CASSLGGGPGGGYTF. CDR3 DNA sequence: TGTGCCAGCAGTTTGGGAGGGGGCCCAGGCGGTGGCTACACCTTC.

To note about this clonotype: The final CDR3 position lacks the conserved phenylalanine or tryptophan, pointing to a likely read error. The V call is TRBV10-3, the J call TRBJ1-2, with 7 bases aligning to TRBD1. Looked up from germline, CDR1 is ENHRY and CDR2 is SYGVKD. With 5 bases clipped from V and 1 base from J, the junction kept 1 base outside the gene matches. This CDR3 is built from 13 residues. Written as DNA, the CDR3 is TGTGCCATCAGTACAGGGGTTAACTATGGCTACACCCTC. Encoded protein: CAISTGVNYGYTL.

J is TRBJ2-3 and V is TRBV28; D not resolved. The CDR3 covers 14 residues. Germline V CDR1 and CDR2: MDHEN, SYDVKM. The ends were cut back, 2 bases at V and 5 bases at J, with 11 bases in the middle. The CDR3 bases are TGTGCCAGCAGTTTACGGCATTCGGGAGATACGCAGTATTTT. Protein sequence: CASSLRHSGDTQYF.

The chain joins TRBV5-1 to TRBJ2-5; weak D call: TRBD1 (6 bases). The DNA end favors TRBJ2-7, so the J call may be wrong. CDR1 and CDR2 (germline): SGHRS, YFSETQ. CDR3 length: 16 residues. CDR3: CASRLTGTRNSYEQYF. CDR3 in DNA: TGCGCCAGCAGACTGACAGGCACGAGAAACTCCTACGAGCAGTACTTC.

This sequence joins TRBV9 and TRBJ2-7; unclear D gene. This CDR3 comprises 12 residues. Looked up from germline, CDR1 is SGDLS and CDR2 is YYNGEE. The V end was cut by 3 bases, the J end by 3 bases, with 7 bases between. The DNA of the CDR3 is TGTGCCAGCAGCGAGGCAGGCTACGAGCAGTACTTC. As protein: CASSEAGYEQYF.

V and J are TRBV13 and TRBJ1-1; D not resolved. V dropped 5 bases and J dropped 1 base, with 14 bases sitting between them. The CDR3 extends over 15 amino acids. Per the germline V gene, CDR1 is PRHDT and CDR2 is FYEKMQ (reference sequence). In nucleotides, the CDR3 is TGTGCCAGCAGCCCGTGGGCCGACCCGAACACTGAAGCTTTCTTT. Its translation is CASSPWADPNTEAFF.

The V and J genes are TRBV12-5 and TRBJ1-4, with D uncertain. The CDR3 spans 11 residues. CDR1 and CDR2 (germline): LGHNT, FRNRAP. V was shortened by 4 bases and J by 8 bases, with 5 bases between the two germline ends. This chain's CDR3 is CASGCHEKLFF. In DNA, the CDR3 is TGTGCTAGTGGTTGTCACGAAAAACTGTTTTTT.

There are a few counts of this clonotype. This sequence joins TRBV7-2 and TRBJ2-5, with D hard to call. The V and J ends lost 1 base and 1 base respectively, with 10 bases between them. From germline, CDR1 is SGHTA and CDR2 FQGNSA. The CDR3 consists of 15 residues. The CDR3 here is CASSLVADSQETQYF. The CDR3 region has the DNA TGTGCCAGCAGCTTAGTTGCGGATAGCCAAGAGACCCAGTACTTC.